This T cell receptor beta chain was sequenced for a study of TIL therapy for anti-PD-1-resistant metastatic lung cancer. Study at large: Most patients had lung adenocarcinoma. Findings and caveats of the study: Many TIL product clones were absent from baseline tumor, suggesting clonal contraction.

The libraries were made with immunoSEQ v3. Each library reached roughly 2 million read pairs, or about 4.5-6.5 million at deep level. Assay used: immunoSEQ multiplex PCR; TCRdb lists only in-frame clones, some missing. The sample contains about 95,000 clones, 65% of which appear only once. Specified time point: pre-treatment sample, taken before nivolumab and TIL therapy. Tumor tissue came from excised metastases, mostly pleural nodules or supraclavicular lymph nodes. This clone was seen a single time. No antigen is known for it. The receptor was derived from a person between 25 and 80 years old with non-small cell lung cancer. Source: tumor tissue, taken at baseline.

Here the CDR3 reads CASSLGTDRYEKLFF. DNA for the CDR3: TGTGCCAGCAGCCTGGGGACGGACAGATACGAAAAACTGTTTTTT. The chain joins TRBV27 to TRBJ1-4; maybe TRBD1 (6 bases). Germline CDR1 MNHEY, CDR2 SMNVEV (reference sequence). V was clipped by 6 bases and J by 8 bases, with 19 bases between them. The CDR3 consists of 15 residues.